Reported below is one T cell receptor (beta chain). The method was immunoSEQ multiplex PCR; TCRdb's version includes in-frame clones alone and lacks a portion of them. The sample includes more than 25,000 clones, roughly 77% of them seen just once. This CDR3 contains 19 residues. This record comes from a study of sequential checkpoint blockade in melanoma. Treatment reported: randomized to nivolumab then ipilimumab (arm A) or the reverse (arm B). The rearrangement joins TRBV21-1 to TRBJ2-4; the table calls TRBD2, which could not be checked here. TRBV21-1 is a listed pseudogene. The sample in question was CD8+ T cells sorted from blood (inferred from file names), obtained from a patient given nivolumab and ipilimumab in sequence. This clonotype was obtained from a human donor with melanoma. The CDR3 spells CASSKALGQPRGAKNIQYF. CDR3 nucleotides: TGTGCCAGCAGCAAAGCGCTTGGCCAACCCCGGGGGGCCAAAAACATTCAGTACTTC.